The 15 T cell receptor beta chains in this list originate from one sample, sequenced in a study of T cell responses to AZD1222 COVID-19 vaccine. Measured with immunoSEQ multiplex PCR; TCRdb has only the in-frame clones, and not every one. Seen here are approximately 150,000 clones, approximately 89% observed once, and the top ten hold under 2%. The sample consisted of peripheral blood, taken 28 days after the second AZD1222 dose. The receptors were sampled from an adult who received the AZD1222 COVID-19 vaccine.

The chain uses TRBV11-2 and TRBJ2-2, with D unresolved. The CDR3 covers 13 residues. Germline lookup yields CDR1 SGHAT and CDR2 FQNNGV. V gave up 3 bases and J gave up 6 bases, with 8 bases separating them. As DNA, the CDR3 is TGTGCCAGCAGCTTCGGTTGGGCCGGGGAGCTGTTTTTT. Protein sequence: CASSFGWAGELFF.

This clone was picked up a small number of times. The chain is built from TRBV11-2 and TRBJ1-6; possibly TRBD1 for D (5 bases). V was cut by 0 bases and J by 4 bases, with 16 bases left in between. The germline gives CDR1 SGHAT, CDR2 FQNNGV. The CDR3 runs to 18 residues. For the CDR3, the DNA is TGTGCCAGCAGCTTAGATTATCCAGGGCTGGGTTATAATTCACCCCTCCACTTT. Translation gives CASSLDYPGLGYNSPLHF.

The chain carries TRBV18 and TRBJ2-5; D may be TRBD1 or TRBD2 (5 bases each). V lost 0 bases to trimming and J lost 1 base, with 12 bases between them. The germline V gene has CDR1 KGHSH and CDR2 LQKENI. The CDR3 is 16 amino acids. The CDR3 region has the DNA TGTGCCAGCTCACCACCGGGGGTACAGCTCCAAGAGACCCAGTACTTC. Its protein is CASSPPGVQLQETQYF. Supplemented by reference TRBV18 and TRBJ2-5, the full variable domain reads NAGVMQNPRHLVRRRGQEARLRCSPMKGHSHVYWYRQLPEEGLKFMVYLQKENIIDESGMPKERFSAEFPKEGPSILRIQQVVRGDSAAYFCASSPPGVQLQETQYFGPGTRLLVL.

Only one count was recorded for this clone. The rearrangement joins TRBV5-1 to TRBJ2-1, with D tentatively TRBD2 (5 bases). Trimming removed 1 base from V and 0 bases from J, with 8 bases in between. Germline V lookup: CDR1 SGHRS, CDR2 YFSETQ. The CDR3 has 15 residues. The CDR3: CASSLLGSSYNEQFF. The CDR3 coding sequence is TGCGCCAGCAGCTTGTTAGGGAGCTCCTACAATGAGCAGTTCTTC.

V is TRBV27 and J is TRBJ1-1; D unclear. In germline, CDR1 is MNHEY, CDR2 SMNVEV (reference sequence). This CDR3 has 13 amino acids. Deletions cut 3 bases from V and 1 base from J, with 6 bases between. The CDR3 nucleotides read TGTGCCAGCAGTTTCCTCCGGAACACTGAAGCTTTCTTT. This translates into CASSFLRNTEAFF.

The chain links TRBV6-5 to TRBJ2-5; 7 bases line up with TRBD2. The CDR3 is made up of 14 amino acids. Germline V gene sequence: CDR1 MNHEY, CDR2 SVGAGI. V lost 2 bases, J lost 9 bases, and 9 bases stayed unmatched. This CDR3 reads CASSYREWAGAQYF. In DNA, the CDR3 is TGTGCCAGCAGTTACCGGGAGTGGGCGGGGGCCCAGTACTTC.

This chain links TRBV7-3 with TRBJ1-1; D is perhaps TRBD1 (6 bases). V was cut by 5 bases and J by 1 base, with 14 bases left in between. This CDR3 is 15 amino acids long. Germline lookup yields CDR1 SGHTA and CDR2 FQGTGA. DNA for the CDR3: TGTGCCAGCAGCCTAGGGGGGGCCGCGAACACTGAAGCTTTCTTT. Translated: CASSLGGAANTEAFF.

The rearrangement joins TRBV6-4 to TRBJ2-1; maybe TRBD1 (5 bases). With 2 bases removed from V and 5 bases from J, the gap between germline ends came to 7 bases. This CDR3 spans 13 amino acids. Germline CDR1 is MRHNA and CDR2 is SNTAGT. The CDR3: CASSDRGHNEQFF. The CDR3, as DNA: TGTGCCAGCAGTGACAGGGGTCACAATGAGCAGTTCTTC.

This clone was detected once. The rearrangement uses TRBV28 and TRBJ2-2, with 8 positions matching TRBD1. Germline CDR1 MDHEN, CDR2 SYDVKM. J lost 13 bases, V lost 4 bases, and 11 bases had no gene match. The CDR3 has 14 residues. The CDR3 nucleotides read TGTGCCAGCAGTTCTCGGACAGGGCTCACGAGGCTGTTTTTT. Protein sequence: CASSSRTGLTRLFF. The variable domain in full, completed from reference TRBV28 and TRBJ2-2, reads DVKVTQSSRYLVKRTGEKVFLECVQDMDHENMFWYRQDPGLGLRLIYFSYDVKMKEKGDIPEGYSVSREKKERFSLILESASTNQTSMYLCASSSRTGLTRLFFGEGSRLTVL.

V usage is TRBV5-1 and J usage is TRBJ2-1; 7 nucleotides align to TRBD2. V shed 0 bases, J shed 4 bases, and the junction held 4 bases outside the gene matches. Germline-derived CDR1 and CDR2 are SGHRS and YFSETQ. CDR3 length: 15 amino acids. The CDR3 reads CASSLEWREYNEQFF. The CDR3 DNA reads as TGCGCCAGCAGCTTGGAGTGGCGGGAGTACAATGAGCAGTTCTTC.

The chain links TRBV27 to TRBJ2-1; 10 bases are shared with TRBD2. The CDR3 consists of 15 residues. The germline V gene encodes CDR1 MNHEY and CDR2 SMNVEV (reference sequence). J was trimmed by 5 bases and V by 3 bases; bases with no gene match: 4. CDR3 sequence: CASSFRTSGNNEQFF. Written as DNA, the CDR3 is TGTGCCAGCAGTTTCCGGACTAGCGGAAACAATGAGCAGTTCTTC.

There are a few counts of this clone. The V and J genes are TRBV5-5 and TRBJ2-1; D gene unclear. CDR3 length equals 15 residues. Germline loops: CDR1 SGHKS, CDR2 YYEKEE (reference sequence). The V and J ends lost 7 bases and 0 bases respectively, with 14 bases between them. CDR3 in DNA: TGTGCCAGCCGCCGTGGCTTCAGCTCCTACAATGAGCAGTTCTTC. Protein sequence: CASRRGFSSYNEQFF.

The chain uses TRBV18 and TRBJ1-4; 7 positions match TRBD1. Germline lookup yields CDR1 KGHSH and CDR2 LQKENI. The CDR3 contains 14 residues. The V gene end was trimmed by 4 bases and the J gene end by 8 bases; junction bases not matched to a gene: 7. CDR3 region: CASSRDRAEEKLFF. In DNA, the CDR3 is TGTGCCAGCTCACGAGACAGGGCTGAAGAAAAACTGTTTTTT.

This chain joins TRBV5-1 and TRBJ1-2; D may be TRBD1 (5 bases). The germline gives CDR1 SGHRS, CDR2 YFSETQ. The CDR3 totals 16 residues. Trimming took off 0 bases at V and 1 base at J, with 13 bases between the two ends. The CDR3 here is CASSLARGPNNYGYTF. The DNA for the CDR3 is TGCGCCAGCAGCTTGGCTAGGGGCCCCAATAACTATGGCTACACCTTC. The full variable domain, its missing parts supplied by reference TRBV5-1 and TRBJ1-2, is KAGVTQTPRYLIKTRGQQVTLSCSPISGHRSVSWYQQTPGQGLQFLFEYFSETQRNKGNFPGRFSGRQFSNSRSEMNVSTLELGDSALYLCASSLARGPNNYGYTFGSGTRLTVV.

The V gene is TRBV7-9, the J gene TRBJ1-3; D is perhaps TRBD1 (6 bases). Trimming cost V 4 bases and J 3 bases, with 10 bases left between them. The CDR3 is 14 residues long. CDR1 SEHNR and CDR2 FQNEAQ come from the germline V gene (reference sequence). This CDR3 reads CASSSAGVGNTIYF. The CDR3 nucleotides are TGTGCCAGCAGCTCAGCAGGGGTTGGAAACACCATATATTTT.